This passage covers 21 T cell receptor beta chains from one sample sequenced in a study of blood T cell repertoires in COVID-19. Only in-frame clones appear in the TCRdb table, and some are missing; sequencing was by immunoSEQ multiplex PCR. The repertoire holds about 220,000 clones, with about four fifths as singletons. The specimen was PBMCs or T cells enriched from blood (not recorded which). The receptors originated from a woman aged 35 to 49 who had been exposed to COVID-19.

This chain uses TRBV9 with TRBJ1-2; TRBD1 might be the D (5 bases). This CDR3 is 15 amino acids long. Per the germline V gene, CDR1 is SGDLS and CDR2 is YYNGEE. Trimming left V 0 bases short and J 2 bases short, with 11 bases between. This chain's CDR3 is CASSVASTENYGYTF. The CDR3, as DNA: TGTGCCAGCAGCGTAGCCTCGACAGAAAACTATGGCTACACCTTC.

This clone was seen more than once but under ten times. The gene calls are TRBV6-4 and TRBJ2-2; 9 nucleotides align to TRBD1. In germline, CDR1 is MRHNA, CDR2 SNTAGT. V dropped 7 bases and J dropped 5; count of bases not matched to a gene: 2. The CDR3 contains 13 residues. The CDR3 region has the DNA TGTGCCAGCAAGACAGGGGGTACCGGGGAGCTGTTTTTT. This translates into CASKTGGTGELFF.

This chain uses TRBV27 with TRBJ1-6; D ambiguous. Germline values: CDR1 MNHEY, CDR2 SMNVEV (reference sequence). The CDR3 totals 17 residues. V was trimmed by 9 bases and J by 3 bases, leaving 21 bases between them. The CDR3 protein is CASPSEEILHYNSPLHF. The CDR3 nucleotides read TGTGCCAGTCCCTCAGAGGAGATTCTACACTATAATTCACCCCTCCACTTT.

The chain uses TRBV5-4 and TRBJ1-4; 7 bases are a match to TRBD1. V shed 8 bases and J 5 bases; nucleotides not matched to a gene: 3. There are 12 residues in the CDR3. In germline, CDR1 is SGHNT, CDR2 YYREEE (reference sequence). CDR3 DNA: TGTGCCAGGGACAGGTCGAATGAAAAACTGTTTTTT. Encoded protein: CARDRSNEKLFF.

V gene TRBV10-3 combines with J gene TRBJ1-2; possible D gene TRBD1, 6 bases. Deletions cut 1 base from V and 3 bases from J, with 9 bases between. The CDR3 runs 14 residues. In germline, CDR1 is ENHRY, CDR2 SYGVKD. For the CDR3, the DNA is TGTGCCATCAGTGAGTACAGGGAAGACTATGGCTACACCTTC. It encodes CAISEYREDYGYTF.

This clone has more than one count but fewer than ten. This sequence joins TRBV18 and TRBJ1-6; no reliable D call. V gave up 2 bases and J gave up 7 bases, with 6 bases separating them. Germline V lookup: CDR1 KGHSH, CDR2 LQKENI. This CDR3 has 13 residues. Written as DNA, the CDR3 is TGTGCCAGCTCACCAGACAAAAATTCACCCCTCCACTTT. Amino acid sequence: CASSPDKNSPLHF.

The chain carries TRBV18 and TRBJ1-6, with D perhaps TRBD1 (5 bases). V was pared by 6 bases and J by 9 bases, with 9 bases between. The CDR3 contains 12 residues. CDR1 is KGHSH and CDR2 is LQKENI in the germline V gene. In DNA form, the CDR3 reads TGTGCCAGCTCTGCGACAGTTTCACCCCTCCACTTT. Amino acid sequence: CASSATVSPLHF.

The sample holds many counts of this clone. A junction end diverges from the germline sequence, so it may reflect a read error. V gene TRBV2 combines with J gene TRBJ1-5; D possibly corresponds to TRBD1 (6 bases). The CDR3 runs 15 residues. The V gene's germline CDR1 is SNHLY and CDR2 FYNNEI. In DNA form, the CDR3 reads TGTGCCAGCAGGGAAGGCGGGGGCTACAATCAGCCCCAGCATTTT. Its translation is CASREGGGYNQPQHF. The full variable domain, in which reference TRBV2 and TRBJ1-5 provide the parts outside the CDR3, is EPEVTQTPSHQVTQMGQEVILRCVPISNHLYFYWYRQILGQKVEFLVSFYNNEISEKSEIFDDQFSVERPDGSNFTLKIRSTKLEDSAMYFCASREGGGYNQPQHFGDGTRLSIL.

V usage is TRBV5-4 and J usage is TRBJ2-4; D gene ambiguous. This CDR3 has 17 amino acids. The V end lost 0 bases, the J end lost 0 bases, and 13 bases lay between the germline ends. The germline gives CDR1 SGHNT, CDR2 YYREEE (reference sequence). This chain's CDR3 is CASSLDGWSGAKNIQYF. The CDR3, as DNA: TGTGCCAGCAGCTTGGATGGGTGGTCGGGAGCCAAAAACATTCAGTACTTC.

V and J are TRBV30 and TRBJ1-4; D perhaps matches TRBD1 (6 bases). Germline V gives CDR1 GTSNPN, CDR2 SVGIG (reference sequence). Trimming removed 2 bases from V and 0 bases from J, with 10 bases in between. The CDR3 length is 15 residues. This CDR3 is CAWSLQGSTNEKLFF. DNA of the CDR3: TGTGCCTGGAGTCTACAGGGATCAACTAATGAAAAACTGTTTTTT.

This clone appeared a single time. V gene TRBV5-8 combines with J gene TRBJ1-1; tentatively, D is TRBD1 (5 bases). The CDR3 is made up of 15 amino acids. V shed 1 base and J shed 6 bases, with 16 bases lying between them. From germline, CDR1 is SGHTS and CDR2 YDEGEE. The CDR3 DNA reads as TGTGCCAGCAGCTTGTTCAAGGAGGGGAAACCTGAAGCTTTCTTT. This sequence encodes CASSLFKEGKPEAFF.

V is TRBV5-1 and J is TRBJ2-3, with 7 bases lining up with TRBD1. CDR1 and CDR2 (germline): SGHRS, YFSETQ. The CDR3 covers 14 residues. The trim removed 5 bases at V and 4 bases at J, leaving 7 bases unmatched. In DNA form, the CDR3 reads TGCGCCAGCAGAACCGGGACAGTCCCAGATACGCAGTATTTT. Translation gives CASRTGTVPDTQYF.

The chain carries TRBV25-1 and TRBJ2-7, with D possibly being TRBD2 (5 bases). The germline V and J ends were trimmed by 5 bases and 2 bases, with 13 bases remaining between them. The CDR3 length is 14 residues. CDR1 and CDR2 (germline): MGHDK, SYGVNS. The CDR3 loop reads CASSPNREPYEQYF. In DNA, the CDR3 is TGTGCCAGCAGTCCCAACCGGGAACCCTACGAGCAGTACTTC.

V is TRBV11-2 and J is TRBJ1-2; perhaps TRBD1 as D (5 bases). Germline loops: CDR1 SGHAT, CDR2 FQNNGV. The CDR3 consists of 12 residues. Between the trimmed V and J ends, which lost 4 bases and 4 bases, there was a span of 7 bases. CDR3: CASSSGVYGYTF. The CDR3 coding sequence is TGTGCCAGCAGCTCGGGGGTCTATGGCTACACCTTC.

This chain joins TRBV9 and TRBJ1-3; perhaps TRBD1 as D (5 bases). V gave up 6 bases and J gave up 0 bases, with 13 bases separating them. The CDR3 has 15 amino acids. Germline V CDR1 and CDR2: SGDLS, YYNGEE. CDR3 sequence reads: CASMGGGSSGNTIYF. CDR3 in DNA: TGTGCCAGCATGGGCGGGGGAAGCTCTGGAAACACCATATATTTT.

V is TRBV29-1 and J is TRBJ1-2; D uncertain. The CDR3 is 13 residues long. Trimming pared 5 bases from V and 4 bases from J, leaving 14 bases between. Germline CDR1 is SQVTM and CDR2 is ANQGSEA. CDR3 sequence: CSVTLPGLYGYTF. CDR3 DNA: TGCAGCGTTACACTCCCAGGCCTCTATGGCTACACCTTC.

The rearrangement links TRBV6-1 to TRBJ2-1, with TRBD1 matching 10 bases. Trimming at V came to 4 bases and at J to 3 bases, leaving 6 bases not matched to a gene. Looked up from germline, CDR1 is MNHNS and CDR2 is SASEGT. The CDR3 is made up of 16 amino acids. The chain's CDR3 is CASSGKTGGFYNEQFF. DNA for the CDR3: TGTGCCAGCAGTGGGAAGACAGGGGGCTTCTACAATGAGCAGTTCTTC.

The chain carries TRBV7-8 and TRBJ1-2; a possible D gene is TRBD1 (6 bases). Germline values: CDR1 SGHVS, CDR2 FQNEAQ. With 3 bases removed from V and 1 base from J, the gap between germline ends came to 12 bases. This CDR3 region has 15 residues. CDR3 DNA: TGTGCCAGCAGCTTCGGGACACCTTTTAACTATGGCTACACCTTC. It is translated as CASSFGTPFNYGYTF.

The chain is built from TRBV7-3 and TRBJ2-3, with 8 positions matching TRBD1. This CDR3 comprises 15 residues. V lost 5 bases and J lost 7; bases outside the gene matches: 11. Germline-derived CDR1 and CDR2 are SGHTA and FQGTGA. DNA for the CDR3: TGTGCCAGCAGCCCAATAGGACAGGGCGGAAATACGCAGTATTTT. Protein product: CASSPIGQGGNTQYF.

V is TRBV19 and J is TRBJ1-5, with a possible D match to TRBD1 (6 bases). V shed 7 bases and J shed 6 bases, with 19 bases lying between them. The V gene's germline CDR1 is LNHDA and CDR2 SQIVND (reference sequence). The CDR3 totals 15 residues. CDR3 nucleotides: TGTGCCAGTACCCCCTCGCCGGGACACCGTCAGCCCCAGCATTTT. Residues: CASTPSPGHRQPQHF.

The chain combines TRBV7-2 with TRBJ2-2; D gene ambiguous. V lost 2 bases to trimming and J lost 0 bases, with 4 bases between them. The germline V gene encodes CDR1 SGHTA and CDR2 FQGNSA. CDR3 length equals 14 residues. The CDR3 sequence is CASSLHSNTGELFF. The CDR3 DNA is TGTGCCAGCAGCTTACACTCGAACACCGGGGAGCTGTTTTTT.